Listed here is a single TCR beta chain. The clone's antigen remains unknown. Base qualities are not provided; no much larger clone lies one nucleotide away. This specimen belongs to a study of cytomegalovirus exposure and HLA in healthy donors (TCRdb year 2017). Regarding the research as a whole: An earlier analysis of some 550 of the donors reported 250 to 300 Gb of sequence data and 117 million unique TCR beta sequences from roughly 180 million T cells. About 320 gigabases of sequencing data and some 85 million unique TCR sequences were included in an early release covering about 700 HLA-typed donors. Of the approximately 400 genotyped donors, roughly 76% were placed in the genetic ancestry cluster associated with self-reported Caucasian donors. The study was designed to test whether signatures of past pathogen exposure could be identified by cataloging public T cell receptors. The study profiled the T cell repertoires of hundreds of subjects by immunosequencing and related them to cytomegalovirus serostatus. Along with the 666-subject first cohort, a separate validation cohort of 120 different subjects was used. To predict cytomegalovirus infection status, the study combined high-throughput TCR immunosequencing, statistical association of individual TCRs with disease status, and machine learning. In a later analysis, previously published TCR beta repertoires from several hundred donors were re-analyzed and high-resolution HLA genotyping was added so that TCR occurrence patterns could be studied. The later analysis used no new phenotypic data to find candidate immune exposures, relying instead on TCR beta sequences and their occurrence across donors. An earlier analysis of 500 to 650 of the donors applied high-throughput TCR beta sequencing to assess whether each TCR beta V gene segment acted as functional or pseudogenic. Donor age, sex, ethnicity and CMV serostatus were compiled alongside the repertoire data. A later genetic analysis took genome-wide SNP genotypes for about three fifths of the roughly 670 donors and used that subset as a discovery cohort. All discovery cohort repertoires had been generated on a single sequencing platform. Class I and class II HLA loci were covered by the typing at four-digit resolution. Typing coverage differed by locus: A, B, C, DRB1 and DQB1 were typed in about 629-640 donors, DQA1 in roughly 510, DPA1 in 600 to 610, and DPB1 in 400 to 490. Because of strong linkage in the cohort, four or five DR-DQ haplotypes were treated as single units for association and clustering. On average, approximately 250,000 unique TCR beta nucleotide sequences were sequenced per donor among 398 genotyped donors of the cohort, with 15% to 20% of those sequences being non-productive. Points the paper makes about the study in general: A later genetic analysis associated a missense DCLRE1C variant with V-gene and J-gene trimming of TCR beta chains, and an independent cohort replicated the association. Some IMGT-functional V segments, including TRBV6-2 and TRBV6-3, could not be told apart with the 87-base-pair reads, so those segments were excluded. A few of the identified cytomegalovirus-associated TCR beta chains were confirmed in vitro to be specific for cytomegalovirus antigens. The classifier was reported to diagnose cytomegalovirus status with high specificity and sensitivity in both the original and validation cohorts. This cohort had only TCR beta chains sequenced, and the lack of alpha or paired-chain data limited which features could be detected. A further reported finding was that TCR beta sequences accurately predicted the HLA-A and HLA-B alleles for most subjects in the first cohort. In a later analysis, HLA-associated TCR beta chains showed more clonal expansion and lower generation probabilities than non-associated chains that were equally common. While some public TCRs were present in many individuals, most TCR sequences turned up only very rarely across donors. The earlier analysis of around 600 of the donors excluded roughly 17 rarely observed V segments, including chromosome 9 orphons, because counts were too low. In the study, some 160 TCR beta chains were listed as associated with cytomegalovirus. Correlated functional status among segregating V segments might be attributable to linkage disequilibrium, but an unknown experimental factor could not be ruled out. In an earlier analysis of several hundred of the donors, most TCR beta V segments were observed in productive rearrangements about 90% or about 30% of the time, broadly matching IMGT annotations. Compared with the approximately 710-donor mean, donors in an Asian-associated ancestry cluster had fewer N-insertions in productive TCRs, according to a later genetic analysis. In a later analysis, the rate of TCR association differed among HLA loci, with DRB1 alleles having the most associated TCRs and HLA-C alleles having the fewest. According to a later analysis, parvovirus B19, influenza, CMV and Epstein-Barr virus appeared linked to several top co-occurrence clusters. The authors suggested that the approach could potentially be extended to other disease states and immunological phenotypes. A cluster of highly shared sequence variants was judged likely to be a technical artifact of the sequencing pipeline. When HLA alleles, especially DR and DQ, strongly co-occurred, TCR associations were difficult to assign to individual alleles. Because some donors lacked HLA typing at each locus, the association tests relied only on the typed subset. In a later analysis, some 18,000 TCR beta sequences were associated with specific HLA alleles at a false discovery rate of 0.05. In a later analysis, most CMV-associated TCR beta chains were found to appear HLA-restricted, with HLA associations seemingly driven largely by CMV exposure. Sequencing depth was assumed to be roughly uniform across donors in the presence/absence analyses, though that assumption may not hold. For the cohort, immune exposure information was limited to CMV serostatus.

The cohort consisted of 650 to 850 healthy bone marrow donors. All cohort members were sampled while nominally healthy, although unrecorded immune exposures were likely present. The donor tested CMV seronegative, placing the donor among the 352 seronegative members of the cohort. A peripheral blood sample was collected from each donor, and TCR beta sequencing was performed on peripheral blood mononuclear cells. Genomic DNA extraction from the blood cell samples was performed with the Qiagen DNeasy Blood Extraction Kit. From the cysteine up to the phenylalanine, the CDR3 has a length of 13 residues. Of the read, only the CDR3 DNA is kept; its 39 bases are in frame from base 1. V is reduced by 3 bases and J by 5 bases, leaving a spacing of 8 bases between them. Reading the germline V gene gives CDR1 MGHRA and CDR2 YSYEKL. Library prep was done by the immunoSEQ multiplex PCR assay. A mixture of 60 forward primers for TCR Vbeta segments and 13 reverse primers for TCR Jbeta segments was used in the multiplex PCR. A multiplex PCR assay on genomic DNA amplified the CDR3 region of rearranged TCR beta genes. Amplified TCR beta libraries were sequenced as 87-base-pair reads on the Illumina HiSeq System. In the original analysis: A later analysis counted about 80 million unique TCR beta chains across the 550 to 700 repertoires, and 9.5 million to 11 million of these chains were shared by at least two donors. A nearest-neighbor algorithm error-corrected the raw reads and collapsed the reads into unique sequences, merging closely related sequences to remove PCR and sequencing errors. Alignment of CDR3 sequences to IMGT reference sequences was used to assign V, D and J gene segments. For a sequence to be retained, at least a six-nucleotide match to both a V gene segment and a J gene segment was required. Rearrangements were classified as productive when the CDR3 lacked stop codons and remained in frame with V and J, and all other rearrangements were classified as non-productive. Following IMGT convention, CDR3 was defined as the stretch from the second conserved V-encoded cysteine up to the conserved J-encoded phenylalanine. Sequences without an unambiguous match to a single V gene segment were excluded from the earlier analysis of almost 600 of the donors. An earlier analysis of under 750 of the donors called V segments functional above 56.7% productive rearrangements and segregating when the between-donor standard deviation exceeded 5%. A statistical classification framework was built to diagnose cytomegalovirus status from the catalog of TCR beta chain sequences. In a later analysis, V and J genes were assigned by comparing TCR nucleotide sequences against IMGT/GENE-DB human TR gene sequences. Using the TCRdist pipeline, a later analysis assigned CDR3 sequences along with most-parsimonious VDJ recombination scenarios. In a later analysis, each TCR beta chain was defined by its CDR3 amino acid sequence together with its V-gene family, and reads lacking a unique V-gene family were excluded. To address suspected cross-contamination and a sequencing artifact, a later analysis removed 450 to 700 highly shared, low-generation-probability nucleotide sequences. For each public chain, a later analysis derived a clonal expansion index from normalized ranks of inferred template counts within each repertoire. A later analysis computed generation probabilities with a VDJ recombination model fitted to out-of-frame rearrangements, and checked the results against IGoR. A later analysis scored TCR-TCR, TCR-HLA and TCR-CMV co-occurrence with hypergeometric tests, applying a repertoire-size bias correction to TCR pairs. False discovery rates were estimated in a later analysis by permuting HLA or CMV assignments 20 times. In a later analysis, co-occurring TCRs were grouped with DBSCAN, and TCRdist sequence similarity was added when clustering was performed within HLA-allele-positive subsets. Repertoires with fewer than 30,000 or more than 120,000 public chains, plus five repertoires with anomalous nucleotide sharing, were excluded from co-occurrence clustering. TCRdb's version of the immuneACCESS table is confined to in-frame rearrangements and falls short of the full clone set. An unresolved V gene accounts for under half of the shortfall where checked; the remainder is of unknown origin. The V and J calls and the clone size are those of that table, but D and trimming were determined from the DNA. A total of 70,000 to 95,000 clones appear in this sample, roughly 75% of them only once. Of the sample, 1.1% is held by the ten largest clones.

The origin of this receptor is a male donor in good health and CMV-seronegative. The sample was PBMCs. The chain couples TRBV4-1 to TRBJ2-1; the D gene is perhaps TRBD2, from 5 matching bases. CDR3 sequence: CASSHPGNNEQFF. The nucleotide sequence reads as follows: TGCGCCAGCAGCCACCCGGGAAACAATGAGCAGTTCTTC.